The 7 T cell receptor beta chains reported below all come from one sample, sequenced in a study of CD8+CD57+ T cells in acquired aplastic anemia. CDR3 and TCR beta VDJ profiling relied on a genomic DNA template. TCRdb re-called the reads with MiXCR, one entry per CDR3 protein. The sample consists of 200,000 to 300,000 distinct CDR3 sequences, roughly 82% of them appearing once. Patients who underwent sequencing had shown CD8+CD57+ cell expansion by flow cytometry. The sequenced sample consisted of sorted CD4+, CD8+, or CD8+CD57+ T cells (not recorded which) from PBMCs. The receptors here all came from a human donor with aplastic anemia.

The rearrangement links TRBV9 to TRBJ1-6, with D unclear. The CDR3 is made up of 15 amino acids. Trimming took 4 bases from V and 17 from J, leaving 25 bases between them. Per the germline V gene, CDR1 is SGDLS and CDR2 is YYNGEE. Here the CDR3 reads CASSRGSGVAAHFHF. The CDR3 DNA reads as TGTGCCAGCAGCAGAGGCAGTGGGGTGGCTGCACACTTCCACTTT.

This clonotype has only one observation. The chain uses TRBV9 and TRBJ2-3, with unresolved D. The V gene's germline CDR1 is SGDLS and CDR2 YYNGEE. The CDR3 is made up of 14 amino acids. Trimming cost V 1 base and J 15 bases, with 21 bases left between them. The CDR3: CASSVRYNEQLFYF. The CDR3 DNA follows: TGTGCCAGCAGCGTACGATACAATGAGCAGTTGTTCTATTTT.

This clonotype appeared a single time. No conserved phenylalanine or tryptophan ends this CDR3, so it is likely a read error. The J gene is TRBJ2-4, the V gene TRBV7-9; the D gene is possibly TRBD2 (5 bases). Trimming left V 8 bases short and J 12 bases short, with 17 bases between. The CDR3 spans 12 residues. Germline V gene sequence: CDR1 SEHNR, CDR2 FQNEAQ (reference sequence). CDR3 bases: TGTGCCAGCGGCGGAGAAAGAAGCGGTCAGTACTAC. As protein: CASGGERSGQYY.

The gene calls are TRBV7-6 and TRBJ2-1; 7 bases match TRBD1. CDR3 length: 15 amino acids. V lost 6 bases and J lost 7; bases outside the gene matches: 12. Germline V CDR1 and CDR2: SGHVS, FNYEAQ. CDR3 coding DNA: TGTGCCAGCAGACCCGAACCCGGACAGGCGAATGAGCAGTTCTTC. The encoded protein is CASRPEPGQANEQFF.

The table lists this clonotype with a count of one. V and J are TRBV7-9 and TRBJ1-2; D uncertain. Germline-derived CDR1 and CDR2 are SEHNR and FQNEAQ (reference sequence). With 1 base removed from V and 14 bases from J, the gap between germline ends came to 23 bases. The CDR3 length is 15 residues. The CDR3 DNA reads TGTGCCAGCAGCTTAGTACCCGGGGAGCAGTTTTTTGGAACCTTC. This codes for CASSLVPGEQFFGTF.

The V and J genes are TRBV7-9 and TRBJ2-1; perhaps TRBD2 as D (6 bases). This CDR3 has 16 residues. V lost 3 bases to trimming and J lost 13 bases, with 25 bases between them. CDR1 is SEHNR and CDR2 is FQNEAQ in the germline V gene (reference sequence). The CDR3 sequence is CASSLGGGWNNGDQFF. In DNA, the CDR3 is TGTGCCAGCAGCTTGGGAGGAGGGTGGAACAACGGTGACCAGTTCTTC.

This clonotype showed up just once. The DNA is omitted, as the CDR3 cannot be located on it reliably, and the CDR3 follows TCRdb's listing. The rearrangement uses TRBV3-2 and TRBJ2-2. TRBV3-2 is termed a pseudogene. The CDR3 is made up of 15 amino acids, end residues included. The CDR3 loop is CASSLWVLRARELFF.